This TCR beta chain comes out of a study of blood T cell repertoires in COVID-19. The assay was immunoSEQ multiplex PCR, and TCRdb's table has in-frame clones only and misses some. Of some 200,000 clones in the sample, 83% were seen once. Germline CDR1 and CDR2: SGHVS and FNYEAQ. Losses at the gene ends were 5 bases for V and 2 bases for J; bases not matched to a gene: 8. The CDR3 is 15 amino acids. V and J are TRBV7-6 and TRBJ1-1; 7 bases align to TRBD1. The sequencing sample was made of peripheral blood. The receptor was isolated from a woman aged 30 to 39 with COVID-19, enrolled during active disease. CDR3: CASSLTGDRNTEAFF. The CDR3, as DNA: TGTGCCAGCAGCCTTACAGGGGACCGAAACACTGAAGCTTTCTTT.